This T cell receptor (beta chain) was identified during a study of CD8+CD57+ T cells in acquired aplastic anemia (dated by TCRdb to between 2017 and 2018). The study in broad terms: On average, sorted CD4+ and CD8+ cells yielded roughly 3.4 ug of extracted DNA, with a range of about 0.18 to 30 ug. Mean read counts for healthy donor samples were 8.5 million to 10.8 million for CD4+ cells and roughly 12 million for CD8+ cells.

The study deep-sequenced TCR repertoires of sorted CD4+ and CD8+ blood T cells from severe aplastic anemia patients and healthy subjects. Ficoll-Paque density gradient centrifugation was used to isolate peripheral blood mononuclear cells. CD4+ and CD8+ T cells were sorted by FACS or magnetic beads before DNA extraction. About this clonotype itself: Its binding antigen is unknown. Nothing much larger sits one base from this clone, and base qualities are not available.

Genomic DNA served as template for TCR beta VDJ combination and CDR3 sequence profiling. TCR repertoire sequencing was run on an Illumina HiSeq 2000. As for how the authors treated the data: TRBV/TRBJ rearrangement plots, CDR3 size and DJ length profiles, and Simpson's diversity index were used to assess repertoires. Whichever DNA sequence was most abundant in the deep sequencing data was defined as the immunodominant clone. CDR3 amino acid sequences were screened for sharing across subjects and were compared with published repertoires and the VDJdb database. The public reads were reprocessed in TCRdb via fastp at Q25 and MiXCR, keeping in-frame beta chains. Rows with one shared CDR3 protein collapse into an entry with the most common genes and DNA. The V and J calls were not made by the authors but by TCRdb's processing. Within this sample are around 400,000 distinct CDR3 sequences, with just under 70% of them counted one time only. Approximately 3.8% of the sample is in the top ten clones.

Overall results and qualifications from the work: Around 30 CD8+ CDR3 sequences were found to be shared between patients and controls, but these sequences appeared to be highly expressed in patients and within the immunodominant clones of the patients. No significant difference in CD8+ Simpson's diversity was found between patients and healthy controls (P=0.060).

The sample was sorted CD4+, CD8+, or CD8+CD57+ T cells (not recorded which) from PBMCs. This TCR was recovered from a human donor in good health, serving as a control.

The CDR3 sequence is CASSATGSDTEAFF. The DNA reads as follows: TGTGCCAGCAGTGCCACAGGGTCAGACACTGAAGCTTTCTTT. The chain is encoded by TRBV7-9 joined to TRBJ1-1; tentative D gene TRBD1, with 6 bases matching. The CDR3 measures 14 amino acids from cysteine to phenylalanine. Of the read, only the CDR3 DNA is kept; its 42 bases are in frame from base 1. Reading the germline V gene (reference sequence) gives CDR1 SEHNR and CDR2 FQNEAQ. The germline ends are 14 bases apart after V is trimmed by 6 bases and J by 3 bases.